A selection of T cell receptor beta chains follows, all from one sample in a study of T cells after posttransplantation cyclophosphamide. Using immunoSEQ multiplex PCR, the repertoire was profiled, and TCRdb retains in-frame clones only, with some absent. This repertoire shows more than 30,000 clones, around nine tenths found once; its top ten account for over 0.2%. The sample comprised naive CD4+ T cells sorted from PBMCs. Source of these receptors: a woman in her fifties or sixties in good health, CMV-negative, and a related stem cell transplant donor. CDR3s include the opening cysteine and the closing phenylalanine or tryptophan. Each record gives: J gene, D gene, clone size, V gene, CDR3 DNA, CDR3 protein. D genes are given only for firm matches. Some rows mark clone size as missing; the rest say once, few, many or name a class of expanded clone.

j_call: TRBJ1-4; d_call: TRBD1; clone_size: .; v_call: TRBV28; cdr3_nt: TGTGCCAGCAGCCCGGACAGGGGGCGGCCGGGCAATGAAAAACTGTTTTTT; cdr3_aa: CASSPDRGRPGNEKLFF
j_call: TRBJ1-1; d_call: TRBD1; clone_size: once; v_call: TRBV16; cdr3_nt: TGTGCCAGCAGCCAATCAGGGACAGGGGCTTTCTTT; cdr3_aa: CASSQSGTGAFF
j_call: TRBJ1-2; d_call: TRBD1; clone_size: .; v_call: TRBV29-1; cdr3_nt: TGCAGCGTTGACACAGCGAGCCGGGACAGAAACTATGGCTACACCTTC; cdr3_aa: CSVDTASRDRNYGYTF
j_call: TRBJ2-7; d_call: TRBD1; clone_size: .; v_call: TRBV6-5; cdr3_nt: TGTGCCAGCAGTTATTACCAGGGACAGGGGGCTTACGAGCAGTACTTC; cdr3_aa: CASSYYQGQGAYEQYF
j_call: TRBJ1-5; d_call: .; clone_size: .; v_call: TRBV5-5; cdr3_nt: TGTGCCAGCAGCTTGGACCCAGGGAGGGGAGGCCAGCCCCAGCATTTT; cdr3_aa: CASSLDPGRGGQPQHF
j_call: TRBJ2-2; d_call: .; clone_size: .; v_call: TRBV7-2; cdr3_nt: TGTGCCAGCAGCGCCCCGGGGGGCTGGACCGGGGAGCTGTTTTTT; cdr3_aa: CASSAPGGWTGELFF
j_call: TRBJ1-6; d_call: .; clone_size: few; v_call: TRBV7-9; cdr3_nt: TGTGCCAGCAGCGTAACCGGGAATTCACCCCTCCACTTT; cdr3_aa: CASSVTGNSPLHF
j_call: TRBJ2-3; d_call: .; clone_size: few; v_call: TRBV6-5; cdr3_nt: TGTGCCACCCTTCGTGAGGGCACAGATACGCAGTATTTT; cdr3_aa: CATLREGTDTQYF
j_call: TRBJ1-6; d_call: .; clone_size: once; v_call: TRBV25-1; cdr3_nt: TGTGCCAGCAGACAGATGTATAATTCACCCCTCCACTTT; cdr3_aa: CASRQMYNSPLHF
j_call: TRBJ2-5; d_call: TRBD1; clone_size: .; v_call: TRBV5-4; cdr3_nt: TGTGCCAGCAGCTCAGGGACAGAAGAGACCCAGTACTTC; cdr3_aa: CASSSGTEETQYF
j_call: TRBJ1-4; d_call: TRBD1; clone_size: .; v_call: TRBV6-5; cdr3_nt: TGTGCCAGCAGTTACTCAGCAAACAGGGGGGACGAAAAACTGTTTTTT; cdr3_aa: CASSYSANRGDEKLFF
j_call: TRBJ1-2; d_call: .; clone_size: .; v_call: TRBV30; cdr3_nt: TGTGCCTGGAGTGTTGGTGAGGTGTACGCTAACTATGGCTACACCTTC; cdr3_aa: CAWSVGEVYANYGYTF
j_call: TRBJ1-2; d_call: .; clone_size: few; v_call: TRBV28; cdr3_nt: TGTGCCAGCAGCCCCCATCTTCGGGGAGGCTACACCTTC; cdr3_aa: CASSPHLRGGYTF
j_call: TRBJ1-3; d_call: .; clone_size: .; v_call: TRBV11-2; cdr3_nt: TGTGCCAGCAGCTTAGATGAGATCAGAAACACCATATATTTT; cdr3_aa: CASSLDEIRNTIYF
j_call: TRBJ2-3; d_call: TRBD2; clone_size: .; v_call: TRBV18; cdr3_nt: TGTGCCAGCTCACCAGGACTAGCGGGATCTGGAGATACGCAGTATTTT; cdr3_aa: CASSPGLAGSGDTQYF
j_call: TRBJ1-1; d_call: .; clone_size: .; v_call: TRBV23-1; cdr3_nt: TGCGCCAGCAGTCAATCGGAAGGGGACTTAAACACTGAAGCTTTCTTT; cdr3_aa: CASSQSEGDLNTEAFF
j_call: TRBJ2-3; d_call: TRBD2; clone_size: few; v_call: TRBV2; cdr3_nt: TGTGCCAGCAGGGCACGGGCGGGACTAGCGGGACCGACAGATACGCAGTATTTT; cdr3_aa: CASRARAGLAGPTDTQYF
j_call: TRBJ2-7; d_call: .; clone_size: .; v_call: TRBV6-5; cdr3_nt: TGTGCCAGCAGTTACTCGAATGGCCACGAGCAGTACTTC; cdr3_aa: CASSYSNGHEQYF
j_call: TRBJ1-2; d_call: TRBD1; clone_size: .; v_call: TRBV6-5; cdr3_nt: TGTGCCAGCAGGTGGACAGGGGAAGCTAACTATGGCTACACCTTC; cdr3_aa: CASRWTGEANYGYTF
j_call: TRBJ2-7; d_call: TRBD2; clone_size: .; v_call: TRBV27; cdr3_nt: TGTGCCAGCAGCCCCAGAGTACTAGCGGGAGATCTGGACGAGCAGTACTTC; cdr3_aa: CASSPRVLAGDLDEQYF
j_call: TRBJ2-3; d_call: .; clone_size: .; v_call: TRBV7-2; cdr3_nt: TGTGCCAGCAGCTCGGGGGGCAACACAGATACGCAGTATTTT; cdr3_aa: CASSSGGNTDTQYF
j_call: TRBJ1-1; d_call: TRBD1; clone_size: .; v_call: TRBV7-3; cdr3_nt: TGTGCCAGCAGCTCGGACAGGGGGACTGAAGCTTTCTTT; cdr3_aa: CASSSDRGTEAFF
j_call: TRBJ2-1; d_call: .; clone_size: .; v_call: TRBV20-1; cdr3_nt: TGCAGTGGGCAGAGGGGGAGTGAGCAGTTCTTC; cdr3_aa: CSGQRGSEQFF
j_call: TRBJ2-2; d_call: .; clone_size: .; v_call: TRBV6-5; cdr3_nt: TGTGCCAGCAGCTTGGGGAGGAACACCGGGGAGCTGTTTTTT; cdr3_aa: CASSLGRNTGELFF
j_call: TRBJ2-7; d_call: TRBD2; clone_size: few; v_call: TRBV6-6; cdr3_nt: TGTGCCAGCAGCTCTAGCGGGAGATCCTACGAGCAGTACTTC; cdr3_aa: CASSSSGRSYEQYF
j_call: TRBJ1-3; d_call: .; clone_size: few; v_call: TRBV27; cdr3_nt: TGTGCCAGCAGTCGGCAGGGATCTGGAAACACCATATATTTT; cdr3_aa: CASSRQGSGNTIYF
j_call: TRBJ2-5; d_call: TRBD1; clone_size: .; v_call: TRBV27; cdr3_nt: TGTGCCAGCAGGGGACAGGCCACTGGCGTCAGGGAGTACTTC; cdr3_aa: CASRGQATGVREYF
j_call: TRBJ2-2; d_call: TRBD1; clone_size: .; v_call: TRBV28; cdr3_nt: TGTGCCAGCAGTTCGGCAGGGGGCCCGAACACCGGGGAGCTGTTTTTT; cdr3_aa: CASSSAGGPNTGELFF
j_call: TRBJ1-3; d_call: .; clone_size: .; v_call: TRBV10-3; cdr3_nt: TGTGCCATCAGTGAGTCAGGGGCTCCGCACACCATATATTTT; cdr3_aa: CAISESGAPHTIYF
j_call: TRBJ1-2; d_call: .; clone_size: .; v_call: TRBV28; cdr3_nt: TGTGCCAGCAGCCAAGGACTTTATGGCTACACCTTC; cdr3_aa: CASSQGLYGYTF
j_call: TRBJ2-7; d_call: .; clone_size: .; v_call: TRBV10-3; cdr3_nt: TGTGCCATCAGTGATAGCGGAAAGTACGAGCAGTACTTC; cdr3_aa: CAISDSGKYEQYF
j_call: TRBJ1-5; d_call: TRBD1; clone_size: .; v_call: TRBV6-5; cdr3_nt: TGTGCCAGCAGTTACACCTGGACAGGGGGCGGACAGCCCCAGCATTTT; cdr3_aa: CASSYTWTGGGQPQHF
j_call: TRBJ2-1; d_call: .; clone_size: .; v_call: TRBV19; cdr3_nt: TGTGCCAGTAGTAGGGGAGGATGGGGAGTCAATGAGCAGTTCTTC; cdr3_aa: CASSRGGWGVNEQFF
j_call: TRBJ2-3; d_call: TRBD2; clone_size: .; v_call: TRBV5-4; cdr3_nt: TGTGCCAGCAGCGCTGGCGGGGGGCGCACAGATACGCAGTATTTT; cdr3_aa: CASSAGGGRTDTQYF
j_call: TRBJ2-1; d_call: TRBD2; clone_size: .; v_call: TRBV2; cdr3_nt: TGTGCCAGCAGTTTTACTGGGGAGGGCTACAATGAGCAGTTCTTC; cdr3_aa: CASSFTGEGYNEQFF
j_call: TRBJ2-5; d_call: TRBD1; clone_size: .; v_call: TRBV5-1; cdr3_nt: TGCGCCAGCAGCGTATCCGGGACAGGGAGTAGGGACCAGTACTTC; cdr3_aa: CASSVSGTGSRDQYF
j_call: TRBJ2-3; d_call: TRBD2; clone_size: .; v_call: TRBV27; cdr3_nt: TGTGCCAGCAGTTTTCTGGCGGGGGGGACCACAGATACGCAGTATTTT; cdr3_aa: CASSFLAGGTTDTQYF
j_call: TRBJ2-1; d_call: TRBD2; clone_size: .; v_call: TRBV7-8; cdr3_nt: TGTGCCAGCAGCTTAGATTCTAACGGGGGGAATGAGCAGTTCTTC; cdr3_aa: CASSLDSNGGNEQFF
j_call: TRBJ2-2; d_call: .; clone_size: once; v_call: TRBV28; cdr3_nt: TGTGCCAGCAGCCCCCCAGACATCACCGGGGAGCTGTTTTTT; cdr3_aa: CASSPPDITGELFF
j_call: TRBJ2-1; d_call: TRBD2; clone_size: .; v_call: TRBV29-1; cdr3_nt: TGCAGCGTTGAAGCAAGGCGAGATGAGCGGGGTGGGAATGAGCAGTTCTTC; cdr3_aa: CSVEARRDERGGNEQFF
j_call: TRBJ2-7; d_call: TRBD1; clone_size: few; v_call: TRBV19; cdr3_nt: TGTGCCAGTAGTCTGGGACAGAGCTCCTACGAGCAGTACTTC; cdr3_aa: CASSLGQSSYEQYF
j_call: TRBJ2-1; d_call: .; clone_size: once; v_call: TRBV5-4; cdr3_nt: TGTGCCAGCAGCTTCATCGGGGGGCGGACCTACAATGAGCAGTTCTTC; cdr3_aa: CASSFIGGRTYNEQFF
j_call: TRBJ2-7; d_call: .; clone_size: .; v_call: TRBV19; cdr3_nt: TGTGCCAGTAGTAGGGGGCGCGGCGAGCAGTACTTC; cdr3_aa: CASSRGRGEQYF
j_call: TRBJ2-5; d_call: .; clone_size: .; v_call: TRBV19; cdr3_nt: TGTGCCAGTAGTTCCCCCCGAGGAGAGACCCAGTACTTC; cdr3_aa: CASSSPRGETQYF
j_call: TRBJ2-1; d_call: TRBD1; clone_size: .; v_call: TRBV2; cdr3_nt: TGTGCCAGCAGGGGACAGGGTGGAAGCAATGAGCAGTTCTTC; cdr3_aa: CASRGQGGSNEQFF
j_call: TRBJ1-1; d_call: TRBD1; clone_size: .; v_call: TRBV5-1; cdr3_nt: TGCGCCAGCGGGAAAACAGGGGGTACTGAAGCTTTCTTT; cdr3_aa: CASGKTGGTEAFF
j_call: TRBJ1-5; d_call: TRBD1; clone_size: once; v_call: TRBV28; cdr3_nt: TGTGCCAGCAGTTTCCTGGACAGGGAAGGGCAGCCCCAGCATTTT; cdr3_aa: CASSFLDREGQPQHF
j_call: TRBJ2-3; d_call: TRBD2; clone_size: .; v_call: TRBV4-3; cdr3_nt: TGCGCCAGCAGCCATCAGCTAGCGGGGGGGACAGATACGCAGTATTTT; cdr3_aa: CASSHQLAGGTDTQYF
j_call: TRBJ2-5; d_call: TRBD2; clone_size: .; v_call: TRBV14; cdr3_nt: TGTGCCAGCAGCCAAGAACAAGGCGGGAGACTTTGGGAGACCCAGTACTTC; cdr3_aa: CASSQEQGGRLWETQYF
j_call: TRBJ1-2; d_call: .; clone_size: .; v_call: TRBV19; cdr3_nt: TGTGCCAGTAAGTCCATCAACGGCTATGGCTACACCTTC; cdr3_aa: CASKSINGYGYTF
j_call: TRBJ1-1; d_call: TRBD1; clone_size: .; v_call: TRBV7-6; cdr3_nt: TGTGCCAGCAGCCTATACGGACAGGGGGCGTCCCGCGGCACTGAAGCTTTCTTT; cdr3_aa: CASSLYGQGASRGTEAFF
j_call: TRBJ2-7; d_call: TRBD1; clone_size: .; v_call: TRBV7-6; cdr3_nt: TGTGCCAGCAGCTTAGGAGGGATCGGACAGGCCGTCTCGGGGGAGCAGTACTTC; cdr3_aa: CASSLGGIGQAVSGEQYF
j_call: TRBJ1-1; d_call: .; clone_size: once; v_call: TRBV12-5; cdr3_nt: TGTGCTAGTGGCCCGGGGGGCAGTCAAGCTTTCTTT; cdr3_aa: CASGPGGSQAFF
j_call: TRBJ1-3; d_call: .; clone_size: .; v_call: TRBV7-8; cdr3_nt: TGTGCCAGCAGCTCGGGACTTTCTGGAAACACCATATATTTT; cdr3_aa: CASSSGLSGNTIYF
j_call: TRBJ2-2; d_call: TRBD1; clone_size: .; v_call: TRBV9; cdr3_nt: TGTGCCAGCAGCGTCCTGGGGACAGGGAATTTACCACCCGGGGAGCTGTTTTTT; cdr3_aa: CASSVLGTGNLPPGELFF
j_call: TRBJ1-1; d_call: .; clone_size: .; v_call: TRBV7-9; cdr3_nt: TGTGCCATCGGACAGACGAACACTGAAGCTTTCTTT; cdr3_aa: CAIGQTNTEAFF
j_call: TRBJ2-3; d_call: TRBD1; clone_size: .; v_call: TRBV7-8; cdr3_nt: TGTGCCAGCAGCCCCATGGGGACAGCTACAGATACGCAGTATTTT; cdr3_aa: CASSPMGTATDTQYF
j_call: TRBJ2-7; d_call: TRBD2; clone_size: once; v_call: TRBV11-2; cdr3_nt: TGTGCCAGCAGCTTAGATGGGACTAGCTACTACGAGCAGTACTTC; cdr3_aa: CASSLDGTSYYEQYF
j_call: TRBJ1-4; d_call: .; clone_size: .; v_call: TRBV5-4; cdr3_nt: TGTGCCAGCAGCCCGTCTGGGGGGAGTGAAAAACTGTTTTTT; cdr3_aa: CASSPSGGSEKLFF